This T cell receptor (beta chain) was sequenced during a study of CD8 T cell repertoires and HIV-1 epitope variants. Study as a whole: T cells were stimulated with Twenty-five Gag and Nef peptides separately. Epitopes were three Gag families plus Nef HW9 and YT9. A roughly 10-day culture received IL-2, IL-7 and IL-15 on days 3 and 7.

V lost 5 bases and J lost 9, with 11 bases in between. Germline V gives CDR1 SGHAT, CDR2 FQNNGV. This CDR3 spans 12 amino acids. Clones were read by immunoSEQ multiplex PCR, and TCRdb kept only the in-frame ones, dropping some. The sample yields about 6,600 clones, around 70% seen once. A remark on this clone: Its specificity is not known.

Study findings and constraints: Nef KF9 drew about 5 clonotypes and HW9 one, without TAALDMSHF responses.

The rearrangement links TRBV11-2 to TRBJ1-3; D uncertain. Sequencing was done on a sample of cultured CD8+ T cells derived from PBMCs. The receptor was isolated from a male donor with HIV. The CDR3 nucleotides are TGTGCCAGCAGCGCCCCCGCGGGCACCATATATTTT. Its protein product is CASSAPAGTIYF.